Each of the 11 T cell receptor beta chains below was sequenced from the same sample in a study of graft-versus-host responses after intestinal transplantation. Sequenced by immunoSEQ multiplex PCR; TCRdb stores in-frame clones only, minus some. The sample includes 50,000 or so clones, about 93% seen only once; the top ten take more than 4.5%. The input for sequencing was PBMCs, taken around 820 days after a first intestinal transplant, on the day of a second. Receptors originate from a human patient who received an intestinal transplant, so some T cells may come from the graft donor.

The rearrangement links TRBV19 to TRBJ2-1; D unclear. The CDR3 has 14 amino acids. Deletions cut 3 bases from V and 10 bases from J, with 16 bases between. Germline V gives CDR1 LNHDA, CDR2 SQIVND (reference sequence). CDR3 nucleotide sequence: TGTGCCAGTAGTATCCCCCTGACCTTGAAGGAGCAGTTCTTC. Its translation: CASSIPLTLKEQFF.

The chain combines TRBV11-2 with TRBJ2-1; tentative D call: TRBD2 (5 bases). Trimming pared 2 bases from V and 4 bases from J, leaving 15 bases between. Germline CDR1 reads SGHAT; CDR2 reads FQNNGV. The CDR3 extends over 16 amino acids. The CDR3 protein is CASSLMVGAMYNEQFF. The CDR3, as DNA: TGTGCCAGCAGCTTAATGGTGGGAGCTATGTACAATGAGCAGTTCTTC.

The J gene is TRBJ2-7, the V gene TRBV7-2; no reliable D call. V lost 6 bases and J lost 3, with 9 bases in between. The germline V gene has CDR1 SGHTA and CDR2 FQGNSA. The length of the CDR3 is 12 residues. Here the CDR3 DNA reads TGTGCCAGCAGGGGGTTGAACTACGAGCAGTACTTC. Its protein product is CASRGLNYEQYF.

The rearrangement uses TRBV28 and TRBJ2-3; D perhaps matches TRBD1 (6 bases). Germline V gene data show CDR1 as MDHEN and CDR2 as SYDVKM. V gave up 7 bases and J gave up 9 bases, with 17 bases separating them. The CDR3 is made up of 13 amino acids. The CDR3 DNA sequence: TGTGCCAGCACCGAAAACGCAGGGGACACGCAGTATTTT. This encodes CASTENAGDTQYF.

The CDR3 sequence is CASSQGLAGTDTQYF. CDR3 DNA sequence: TGTGCCAGCAGCCAGGGACTAGCGGGAACAGATACGCAGTATTTT. The chain recombines TRBV28 with TRBJ2-3; 13 bases align to TRBD2. The V gene's germline CDR1 is MDHEN and CDR2 SYDVKM. CDR3 length: 15 amino acids. V trimming: 6 bases; J trimming: 3 bases; junction bases outside the gene matches: 3.

The chain joins TRBV2 to TRBJ2-1, with D perhaps matching TRBD2 (6 bases). V was clipped by 5 bases and J by 8 bases, with 16 bases between them. CDR3 length: 14 amino acids. CDR1 is SNHLY, CDR2 FYNNEI, per germline. The CDR3 DNA sequence: TGTGCCAGCAGTATGGTATCAGCGGGCGATGAGCAGTTCTTC. Its protein is CASSMVSAGDEQFF.

Note on this clone: At one of its ends the junction is not consistent with the germline gene, which may arise from a read error. The V gene is TRBV28, the J gene TRBJ2-7, with 11 bases that match TRBD2. Looked up from germline, CDR1 is MDHEN and CDR2 is SYDVKM. The length of the CDR3 is 12 residues. DNA of the CDR3: TGTGCCAGCAGTTTATCGTTACTAGCGGGAGATTTC. It specifies CASSLSLLAGDF.

The V and J genes are TRBV6-5 and TRBJ2-5, with D possibly TRBD1 on 6 matching bases. The J call may not be correct, given that the DNA end is closer to TRBJ2-7. Germline V lookup: CDR1 MNHEY, CDR2 SVGAGI. This CDR3 contains 13 residues. For the CDR3, the DNA is TGTGCCAGCAGTAACAGGGATTCCTACGAGCAGTACTTC. This sequence encodes CASSNRDSYEQYF.

The chain employs TRBV29-1 and TRBJ1-6; 10 bases are a match to TRBD1. Germline-derived CDR1 and CDR2 are SQVTM and ANQGSEA. Unmatched junction bases numbered 7, after V lost 7 bases and J lost 4 bases. There are 15 residues in the CDR3. CDR3 region: CSGRQGAGYNSPLHF. CDR3 bases: TGCAGCGGTAGACAGGGGGCAGGATATAATTCACCCCTCCACTTT.

The rearrangement uses TRBV5-1 and TRBJ2-1; 11 nucleotides agree with TRBD1. V gave up 2 bases and J gave up 6 bases; unmatched junction bases: 4. The CDR3 runs to 15 residues. From germline, CDR1 is SGHRS and CDR2 YFSETQ. CDR3 nucleotide sequence: TGCGCCAGCAGCTTAGGAGGGACAGGGGGCAATGAGCAGTTCTTC. This gives the protein CASSLGGTGGNEQFF. The full variable domain, its missing parts supplied by reference TRBV5-1 and TRBJ2-1, is KAGVTQTPRYLIKTRGQQVTLSCSPISGHRSVSWYQQTPGQGLQFLFEYFSETQRNKGNFPGRFSGRQFSNSRSEMNVSTLELGDSALYLCASSLGGTGGNEQFFGPGTRLTVL.

The chain recombines TRBV27 with TRBJ2-7, with TRBD2 identical over 8 bases. The junction had 7 bases not matched to a gene; V was cut back by 6 bases and J by 3 bases. CDR1 and CDR2 (germline): MNHEY, SMNVEV (reference sequence). The CDR3 loop spans 14 amino acids. This CDR3 reads CASRQTSAIYEQYF. CDR3 DNA sequence: TGTGCCAGCAGACAGACTAGCGCGATCTACGAGCAGTACTTC.